The clone carrying this T cell receptor (beta chain) showed up many times. As yet, its antigen is unknown. MiXCR was run by TCRdb on the reads, yielding one entry per CDR3 protein. Here the sample spans 680,000 or so distinct CDR3 sequences, about 33% being singletons. This specimen belongs to a study of T cell repertoires in cytomegalovirus infection. The overall study: Both a matching HLA type and CMV infection were indicated by public TCR beta signatures.

CDR1 is SGHVS and CDR2 is FQNEAQ in the germline V gene. V gave up 1 base and J gave up 9 bases, with 4 bases separating them. The CDR3 contains 11 residues. Findings of the study overall: CMV-specific TCR beta clonotypes restricted by HLA-C were the ones dominating the ex vivo response.

This sequence was found in a human donor in good health (CMV status not recorded). Some clones in this sample may be carry-over from other donors' samples. This sample comprised cultured PBMCs, obtained from culture after CMV antigen stimulation. The chain carries TRBV7-8 and TRBJ2-1; D gene ambiguous. CDR3 region: CASSLGFEQFF. CDR3 bases: TGTGCCAGCAGCTTAGGTTTTGAGCAGTTCTTC.